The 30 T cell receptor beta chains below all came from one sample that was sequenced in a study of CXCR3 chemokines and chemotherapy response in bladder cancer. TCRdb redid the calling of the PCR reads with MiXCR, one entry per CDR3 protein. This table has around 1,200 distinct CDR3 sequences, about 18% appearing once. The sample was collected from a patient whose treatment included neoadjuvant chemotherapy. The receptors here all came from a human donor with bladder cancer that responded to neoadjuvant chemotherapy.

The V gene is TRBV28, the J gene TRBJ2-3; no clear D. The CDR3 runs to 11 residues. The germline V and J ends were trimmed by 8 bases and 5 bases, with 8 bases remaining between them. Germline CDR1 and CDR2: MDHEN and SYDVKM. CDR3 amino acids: CASGVRDTQYF. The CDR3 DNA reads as TGTGCCAGCGGGGTTCGAGATACGCAGTATTTT.

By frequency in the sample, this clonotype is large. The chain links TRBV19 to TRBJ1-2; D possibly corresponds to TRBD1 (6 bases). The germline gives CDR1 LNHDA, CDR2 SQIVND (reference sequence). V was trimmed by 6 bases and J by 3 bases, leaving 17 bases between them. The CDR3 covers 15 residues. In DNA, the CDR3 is TGTGCCAGTAGCCTAGCGGGGGCTCTCGACTATGGCTACACCTTC. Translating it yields CASSLAGALDYGYTF.

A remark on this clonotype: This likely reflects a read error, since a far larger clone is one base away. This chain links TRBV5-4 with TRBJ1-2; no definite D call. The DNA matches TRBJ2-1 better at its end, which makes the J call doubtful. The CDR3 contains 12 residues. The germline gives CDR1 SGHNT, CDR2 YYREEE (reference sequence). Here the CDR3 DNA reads TGTGCCAGCAGCTTGGACTCCAATGAGCAGTTCTTC. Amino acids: CASSLDSNEQFF.

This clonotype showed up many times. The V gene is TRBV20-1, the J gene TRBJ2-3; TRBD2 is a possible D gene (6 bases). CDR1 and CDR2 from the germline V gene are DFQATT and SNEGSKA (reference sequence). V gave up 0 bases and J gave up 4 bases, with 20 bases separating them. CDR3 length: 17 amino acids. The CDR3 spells CSARDLPLASKADTQYF. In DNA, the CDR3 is TGCAGTGCTAGAGATCTCCCCCTAGCGTCCAAAGCAGATACGCAGTATTTT.

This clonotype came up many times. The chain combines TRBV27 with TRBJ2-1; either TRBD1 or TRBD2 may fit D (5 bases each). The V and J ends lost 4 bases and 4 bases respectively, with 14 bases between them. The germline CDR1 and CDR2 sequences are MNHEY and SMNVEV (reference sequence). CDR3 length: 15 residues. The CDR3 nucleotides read TGTGCCAGCAGTTCCCGGGACGGCGCTTACAATGAGCAGTTCTTC. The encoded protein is CASSSRDGAYNEQFF.

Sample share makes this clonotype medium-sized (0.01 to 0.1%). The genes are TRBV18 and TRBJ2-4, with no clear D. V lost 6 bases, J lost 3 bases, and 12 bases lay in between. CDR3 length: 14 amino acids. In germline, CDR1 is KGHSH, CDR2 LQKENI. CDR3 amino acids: CASSPPMGKNIQYF. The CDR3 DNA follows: TGTGCCAGCTCCCCTCCTATGGGCAAAAACATTCAGTACTTC.

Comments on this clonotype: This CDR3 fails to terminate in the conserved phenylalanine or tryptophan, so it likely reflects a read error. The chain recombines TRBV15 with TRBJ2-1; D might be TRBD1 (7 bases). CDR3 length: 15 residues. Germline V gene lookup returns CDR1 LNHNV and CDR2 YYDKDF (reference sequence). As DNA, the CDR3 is TGTTCCACCAGGGAGCAGGGGGGATCCTACAATGAGCAGTTCTCC. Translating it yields CSTREQGGSYNEQFS.

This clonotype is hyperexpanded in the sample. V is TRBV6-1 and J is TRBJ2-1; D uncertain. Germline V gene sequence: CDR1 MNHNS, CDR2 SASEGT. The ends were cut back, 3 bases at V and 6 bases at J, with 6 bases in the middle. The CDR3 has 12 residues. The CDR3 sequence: CASSETRNEQFF. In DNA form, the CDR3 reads TGTGCCAGCAGTGAGACACGCAATGAGCAGTTCTTC.

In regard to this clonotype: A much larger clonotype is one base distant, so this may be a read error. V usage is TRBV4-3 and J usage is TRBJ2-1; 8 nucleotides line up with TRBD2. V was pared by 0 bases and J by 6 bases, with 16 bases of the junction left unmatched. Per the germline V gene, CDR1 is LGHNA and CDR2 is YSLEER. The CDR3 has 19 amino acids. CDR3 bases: TGCGCCAGCAGCCAAGATCGGACATCGTCCGGGGGGGCCCTCAATGAGCAGTTCTTC. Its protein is CASSQDRTSSGGALNEQFF.

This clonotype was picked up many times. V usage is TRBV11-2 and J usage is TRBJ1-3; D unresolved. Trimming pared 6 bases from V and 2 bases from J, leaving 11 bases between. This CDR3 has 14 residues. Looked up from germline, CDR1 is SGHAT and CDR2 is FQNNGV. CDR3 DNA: TGTGCCAGCAGTTCCGTAATGGCTGGAAACACCATATATTTT. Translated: CASSSVMAGNTIYF.

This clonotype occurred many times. In nucleotides, the CDR3 is TGCAGTGCTAGAGACCTTAATTCGGTATCGGCGGGGTCCAATGAGCAGTTCTTC. Translating it yields CSARDLNSVSAGSNEQFF. The chain employs TRBV20-1 and TRBJ2-1, with D possibly being TRBD2 (6 bases). Trimming took 0 bases from V and 6 from J, leaving 24 bases between them. In germline, CDR1 is DFQATT, CDR2 SNEGSKA (reference sequence). The CDR3 runs 18 residues.

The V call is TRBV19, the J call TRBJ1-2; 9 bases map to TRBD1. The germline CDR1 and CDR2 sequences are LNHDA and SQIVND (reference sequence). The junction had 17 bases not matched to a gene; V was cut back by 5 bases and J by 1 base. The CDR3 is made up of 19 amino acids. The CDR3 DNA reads TGTGCCAGTAGTGACCGGGGACAGGGAGTCCGTGGGGGTAACTATGGCTACACCTTC. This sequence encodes CASSDRGQGVRGGNYGYTF.

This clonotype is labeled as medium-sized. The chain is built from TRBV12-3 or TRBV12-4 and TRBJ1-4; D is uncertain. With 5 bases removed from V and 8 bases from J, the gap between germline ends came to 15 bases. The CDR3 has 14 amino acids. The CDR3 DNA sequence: TGTGCCAGCAGTCTGAATGCACTCCCCGAAAAACTGTTTTTT. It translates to CASSLNALPEKLFF.

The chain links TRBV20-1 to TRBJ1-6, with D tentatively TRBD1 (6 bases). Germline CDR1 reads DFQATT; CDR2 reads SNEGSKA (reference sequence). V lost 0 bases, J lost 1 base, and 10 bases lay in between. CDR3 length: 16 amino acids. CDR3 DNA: TGCAGTGCTAGAGAGCGGGGGCAATCCTATAATTCACCCCTCCACTTT. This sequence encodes CSARERGQSYNSPLHF.

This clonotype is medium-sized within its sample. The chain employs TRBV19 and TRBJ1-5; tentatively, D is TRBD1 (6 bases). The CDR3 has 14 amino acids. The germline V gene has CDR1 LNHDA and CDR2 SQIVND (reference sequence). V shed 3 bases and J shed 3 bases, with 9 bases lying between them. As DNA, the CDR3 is TGTGCCAGTAGTATCGACAGGTCCAATCAGCCCCAGCATTTT. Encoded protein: CASSIDRSNQPQHF.

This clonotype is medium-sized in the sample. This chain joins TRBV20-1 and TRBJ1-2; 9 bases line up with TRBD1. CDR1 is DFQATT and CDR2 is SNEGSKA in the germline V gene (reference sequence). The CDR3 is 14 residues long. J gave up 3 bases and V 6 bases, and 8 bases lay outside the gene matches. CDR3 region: CSAKKTGGHYGYTF. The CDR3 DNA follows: TGCAGTGCCAAAAAGACAGGGGGGCACTATGGCTACACCTTC.

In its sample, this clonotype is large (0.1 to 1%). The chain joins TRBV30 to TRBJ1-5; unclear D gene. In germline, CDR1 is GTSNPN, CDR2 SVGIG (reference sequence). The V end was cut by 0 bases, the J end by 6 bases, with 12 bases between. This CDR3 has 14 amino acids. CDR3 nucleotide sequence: TGTGCCTGGAGTGTACCGGGATTGGGTCAGCCCCAGCATTTT. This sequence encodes CAWSVPGLGQPQHF.

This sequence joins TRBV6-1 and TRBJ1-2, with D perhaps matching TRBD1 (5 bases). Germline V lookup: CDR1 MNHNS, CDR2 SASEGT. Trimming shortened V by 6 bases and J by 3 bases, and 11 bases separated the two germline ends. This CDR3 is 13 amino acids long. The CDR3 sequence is CASRRGGDYGYTF. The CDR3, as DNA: TGTGCCAGCAGGCGGGGAGGGGACTATGGCTACACCTTC.

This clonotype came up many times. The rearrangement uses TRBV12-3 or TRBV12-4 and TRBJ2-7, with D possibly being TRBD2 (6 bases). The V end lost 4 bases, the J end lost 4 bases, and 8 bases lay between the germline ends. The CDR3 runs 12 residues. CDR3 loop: CASSSGVYEQYF. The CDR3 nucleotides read TGTGCCAGCAGTTCGGGAGTATACGAGCAGTACTTC.

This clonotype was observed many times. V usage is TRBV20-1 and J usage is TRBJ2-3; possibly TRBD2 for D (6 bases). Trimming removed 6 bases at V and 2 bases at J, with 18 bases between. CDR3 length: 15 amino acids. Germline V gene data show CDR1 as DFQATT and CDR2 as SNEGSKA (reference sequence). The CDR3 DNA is TGCAGTGCGGTACCGGGACTTCTGTACACAGATACGCAGTATTTT. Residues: CSAVPGLLYTDTQYF.

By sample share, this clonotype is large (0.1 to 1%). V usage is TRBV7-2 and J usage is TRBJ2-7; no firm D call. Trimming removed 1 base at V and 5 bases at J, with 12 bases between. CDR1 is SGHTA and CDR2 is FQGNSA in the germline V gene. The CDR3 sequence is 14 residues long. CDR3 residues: CASSLDPGFDEQYF. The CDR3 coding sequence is TGTGCCAGCAGCTTAGATCCGGGTTTCGACGAGCAGTACTTC.

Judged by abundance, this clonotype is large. The CDR3 bases are TGTGCCATCAGCACAGGGGATTGGGGCTACACCTTC. It specifies CAISTGDWGYTF. This chain links TRBV10-3 with TRBJ1-2, with TRBD1 identical over 7 bases. The germline gives CDR1 ENHRY, CDR2 SYGVKD. V shed 6 bases and J 8 bases; nucleotides not matched to a gene: 6. This CDR3 is 12 amino acids long.

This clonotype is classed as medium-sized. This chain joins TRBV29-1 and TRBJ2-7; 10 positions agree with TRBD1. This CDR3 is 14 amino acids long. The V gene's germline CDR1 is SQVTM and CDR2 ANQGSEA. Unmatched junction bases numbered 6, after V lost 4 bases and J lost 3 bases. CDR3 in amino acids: CSVGATGGFYEQYF. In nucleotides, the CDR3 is TGCAGCGTTGGTGCGACAGGGGGCTTCTACGAGCAGTACTTC.

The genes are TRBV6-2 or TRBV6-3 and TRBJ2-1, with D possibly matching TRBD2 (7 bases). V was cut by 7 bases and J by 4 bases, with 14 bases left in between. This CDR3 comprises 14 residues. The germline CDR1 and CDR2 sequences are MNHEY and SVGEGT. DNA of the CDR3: TGTGCCAGCACCCAGAGGGGGGGGTACAATGAGCAGTTCTTC. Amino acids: CASTQRGGYNEQFF.

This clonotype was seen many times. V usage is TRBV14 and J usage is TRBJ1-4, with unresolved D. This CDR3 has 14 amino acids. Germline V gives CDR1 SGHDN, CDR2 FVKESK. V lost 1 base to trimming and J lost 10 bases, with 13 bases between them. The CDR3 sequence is CASSQVMGFGKLFF. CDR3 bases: TGTGCCAGCAGCCAAGTGATGGGCTTCGGAAAACTGTTTTTT.

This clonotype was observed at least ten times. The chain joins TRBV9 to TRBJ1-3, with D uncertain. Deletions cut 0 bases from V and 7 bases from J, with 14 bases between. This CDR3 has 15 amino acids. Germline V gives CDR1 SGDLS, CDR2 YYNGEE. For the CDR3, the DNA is TGTGCCAGCAGCGTAGGAGGGCAGGATAGGAACACCATATATTTT. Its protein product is CASSVGGQDRNTIYF.

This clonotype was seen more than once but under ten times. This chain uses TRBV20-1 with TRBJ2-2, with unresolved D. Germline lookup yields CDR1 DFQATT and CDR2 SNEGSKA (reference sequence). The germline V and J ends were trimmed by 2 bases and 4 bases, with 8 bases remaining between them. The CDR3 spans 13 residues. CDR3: CSARKSITGELFF. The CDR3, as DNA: TGCAGTGCTAGAAAGTCCATCACCGGGGAGCTGTTTTTT.

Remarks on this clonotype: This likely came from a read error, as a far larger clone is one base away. DNA of the CDR3: TGTGCCAGCAGAGTAGCGGGGGGGACCGGGGAGCTGTTTTTT. This codes for CASRVAGGTGELFF. This rearrangement joins TRBV6-2 or TRBV6-3 to TRBJ2-2; 11 bases map to TRBD2. The ends lost 6 bases at V and 5 bases at J; junction bases unmatched: 2. The CDR3 is 14 residues long. Germline V gives CDR1 MNHEY, CDR2 SVGEGT.

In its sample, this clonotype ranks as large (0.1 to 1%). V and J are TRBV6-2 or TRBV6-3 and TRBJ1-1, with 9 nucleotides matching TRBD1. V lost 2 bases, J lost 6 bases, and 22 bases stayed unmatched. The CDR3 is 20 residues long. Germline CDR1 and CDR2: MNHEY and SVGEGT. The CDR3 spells CASSYNNYEQGAPFLAEAFF. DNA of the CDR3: TGTGCCAGCAGTTACAACAATTATGAACAGGGGGCCCCTTTCTTGGCTGAAGCTTTCTTT.

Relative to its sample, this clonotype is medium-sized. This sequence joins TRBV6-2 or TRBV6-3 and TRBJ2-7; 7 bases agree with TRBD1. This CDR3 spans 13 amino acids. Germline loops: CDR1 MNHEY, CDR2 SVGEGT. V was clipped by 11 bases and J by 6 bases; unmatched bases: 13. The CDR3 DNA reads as TGTGCCTGTCGGGACAGCGGACCCTCCGAGCAGTACTTC. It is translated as CACRDSGPSEQYF.